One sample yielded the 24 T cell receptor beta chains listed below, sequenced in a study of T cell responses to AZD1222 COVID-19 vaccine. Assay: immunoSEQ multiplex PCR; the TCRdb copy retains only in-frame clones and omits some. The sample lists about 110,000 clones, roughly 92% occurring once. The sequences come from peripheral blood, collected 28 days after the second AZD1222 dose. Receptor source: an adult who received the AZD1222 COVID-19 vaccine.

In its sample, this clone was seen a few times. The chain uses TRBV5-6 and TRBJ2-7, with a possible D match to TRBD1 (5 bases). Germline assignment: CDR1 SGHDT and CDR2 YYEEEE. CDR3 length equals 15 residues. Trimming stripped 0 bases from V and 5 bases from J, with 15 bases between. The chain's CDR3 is CASSLVWGRAHEQYF. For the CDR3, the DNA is TGTGCCAGCAGCTTGGTCTGGGGCAGGGCCCACGAGCAGTACTTC.

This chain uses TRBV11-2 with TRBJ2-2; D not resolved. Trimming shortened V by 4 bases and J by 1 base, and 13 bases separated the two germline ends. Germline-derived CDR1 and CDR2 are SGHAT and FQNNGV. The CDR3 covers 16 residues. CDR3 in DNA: TGTGCCAGCAGCTCCCGATTAGGTCGGAACACCGGGGAGCTGTTTTTT. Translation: CASSSRLGRNTGELFF.

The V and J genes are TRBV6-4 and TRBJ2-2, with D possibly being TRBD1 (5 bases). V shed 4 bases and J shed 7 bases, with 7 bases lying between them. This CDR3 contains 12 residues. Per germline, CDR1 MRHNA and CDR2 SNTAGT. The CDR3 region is CASSGGDGELFF. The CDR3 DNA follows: TGTGCCAGCAGTGGGGGCGACGGGGAGCTGTTTTTT.

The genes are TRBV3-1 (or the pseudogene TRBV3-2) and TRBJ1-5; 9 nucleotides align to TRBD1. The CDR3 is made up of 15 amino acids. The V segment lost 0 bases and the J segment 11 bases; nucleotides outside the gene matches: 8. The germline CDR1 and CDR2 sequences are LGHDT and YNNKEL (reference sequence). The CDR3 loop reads CASSQDLGQGRAQHF. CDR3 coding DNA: TGTGCCAGCAGCCAAGATCTGGGACAGGGTAGGGCCCAGCATTTT.

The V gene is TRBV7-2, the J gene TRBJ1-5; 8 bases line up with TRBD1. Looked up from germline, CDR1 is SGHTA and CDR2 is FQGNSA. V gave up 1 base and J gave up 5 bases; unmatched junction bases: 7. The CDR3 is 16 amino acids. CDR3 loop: CASSLGAGGRDQPQHF. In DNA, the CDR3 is TGTGCCAGCAGCTTAGGTGCAGGGGGCCGGGATCAGCCCCAGCATTTT.

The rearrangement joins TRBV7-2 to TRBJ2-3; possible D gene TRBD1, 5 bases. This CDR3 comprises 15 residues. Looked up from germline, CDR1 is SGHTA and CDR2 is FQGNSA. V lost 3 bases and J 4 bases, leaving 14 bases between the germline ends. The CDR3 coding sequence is TGTGCCAGCAGCTTTTTGGGGCCGGGTGCAGATACGCAGTATTTT. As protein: CASSFLGPGADTQYF.

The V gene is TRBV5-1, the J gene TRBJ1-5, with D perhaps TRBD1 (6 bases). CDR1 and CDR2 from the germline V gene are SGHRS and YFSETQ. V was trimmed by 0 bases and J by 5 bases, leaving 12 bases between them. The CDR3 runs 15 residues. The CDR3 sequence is CASSLEQGGDQPQHF. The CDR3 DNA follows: TGCGCCAGCAGCTTGGAACAGGGTGGAGATCAGCCCCAGCATTTT.

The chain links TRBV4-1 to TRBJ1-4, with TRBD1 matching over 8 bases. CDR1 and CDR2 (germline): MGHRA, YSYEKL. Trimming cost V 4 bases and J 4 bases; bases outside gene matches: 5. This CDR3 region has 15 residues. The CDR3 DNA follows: TGCGCCAGCAGCCGAGTCGGACAGGGTAATGAAAAACTGTTTTTT. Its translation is CASSRVGQGNEKLFF.

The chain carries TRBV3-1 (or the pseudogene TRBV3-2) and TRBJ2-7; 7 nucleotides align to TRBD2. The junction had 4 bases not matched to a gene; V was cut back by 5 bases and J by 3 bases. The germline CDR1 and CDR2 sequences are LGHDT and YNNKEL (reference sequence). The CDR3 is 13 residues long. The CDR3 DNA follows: TGTGCCAGCAGCGGGGGGGGGATCTACGAGCAGTACTTC. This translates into CASSGGGIYEQYF.

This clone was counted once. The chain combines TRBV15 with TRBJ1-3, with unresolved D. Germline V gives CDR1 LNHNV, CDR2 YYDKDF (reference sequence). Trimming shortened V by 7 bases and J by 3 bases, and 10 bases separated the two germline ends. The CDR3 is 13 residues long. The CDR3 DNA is TGTGCCACCAACGCCGGGCTTGGAAACACCATATATTTT. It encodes CATNAGLGNTIYF. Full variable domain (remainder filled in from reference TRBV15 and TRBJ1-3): DAMVIQNPRYQVTQFGKPVTLSCSQTLNHNVMYWYQQKSSQAPKLLFHYYDKDFNNEADTPDNFQSRRPNTSFCFLDIRSPGLGDTAMYLCATNAGLGNTIYFGEGSWLTVV.

The CDR3 is CAITRDRGSFRELFF. CDR3 nucleotide sequence: TGTGCCATCACGAGGGACCGAGGTAGTTTCCGGGAGCTGTTTTTT. V usage is TRBV10-3 and J usage is TRBJ2-2; D is tentatively TRBD1 or TRBD2 (5 bases each). Germline CDR1 reads ENHRY; CDR2 reads SYGVKD. This CDR3 is 15 amino acids long. V was trimmed by 7 bases and J by 9 bases, leaving 21 bases between them.

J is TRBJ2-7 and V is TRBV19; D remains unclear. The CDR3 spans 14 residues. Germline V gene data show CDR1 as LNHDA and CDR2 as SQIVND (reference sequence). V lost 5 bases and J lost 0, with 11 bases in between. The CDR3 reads CASSWNTGSYEQYF. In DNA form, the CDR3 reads TGTGCCAGTAGTTGGAACACGGGCTCCTACGAGCAGTACTTC.

The CDR3 DNA reads as TGCGCCAGCAGCTTAGCGGGGGCGAACACCGGGGAGCTGTTTTTT. Translated, it gives CASSLAGANTGELFF. The rearrangement joins TRBV5-1 to TRBJ2-2; TRBD2 aligns across 8 bases. Germline CDR1 SGHRS, CDR2 YFSETQ. After removal of 2 bases from V and 0 bases from J, the junction contained 0 bases not matched to a gene. This CDR3 is built from 15 residues.

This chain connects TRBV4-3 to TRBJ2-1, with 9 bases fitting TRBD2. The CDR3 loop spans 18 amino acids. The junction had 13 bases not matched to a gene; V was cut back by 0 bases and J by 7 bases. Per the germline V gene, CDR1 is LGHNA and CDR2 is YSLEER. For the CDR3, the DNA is TGCGCCAGCAGCCAAGATGGCCCCCCGGCGGGGGGGCTTAATGAGCAGTTCTTC. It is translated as CASSQDGPPAGGLNEQFF.

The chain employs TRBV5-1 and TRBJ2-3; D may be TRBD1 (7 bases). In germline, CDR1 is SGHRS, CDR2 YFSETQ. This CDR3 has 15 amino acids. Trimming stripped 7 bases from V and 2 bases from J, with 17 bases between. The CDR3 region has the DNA TGCGCCAGCGCTCGTGGCGGGACAGACACAGATACGCAGTATTTT. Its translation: CASARGGTDTDTQYF.

For the CDR3, the DNA is TGTGCCAGTAGTATTGGGTCCGAAGCTGTGCTTACCCAGTACTTC. As protein: CASSIGSEAVLTQYF. This chain uses TRBV19 with TRBJ2-5; no definite D call. Germline CDR1 reads LNHDA; CDR2 reads SQIVND (reference sequence). Trimming shortened V by 3 bases and J by 8 bases, and 19 bases separated the two germline ends. This CDR3 has 15 amino acids.

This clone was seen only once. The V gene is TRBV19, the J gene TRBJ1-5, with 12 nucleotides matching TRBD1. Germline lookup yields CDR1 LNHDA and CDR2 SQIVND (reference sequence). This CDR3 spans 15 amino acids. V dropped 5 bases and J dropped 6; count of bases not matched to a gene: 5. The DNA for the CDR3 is TGTGCCAGTAGTGAGGGACAGGGGGCGGTTCAGCCCCAGCATTTT. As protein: CASSEGQGAVQPQHF.

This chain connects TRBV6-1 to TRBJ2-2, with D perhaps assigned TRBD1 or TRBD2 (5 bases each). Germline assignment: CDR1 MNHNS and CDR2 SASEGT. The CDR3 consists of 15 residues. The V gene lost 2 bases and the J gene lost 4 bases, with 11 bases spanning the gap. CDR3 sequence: CASSELSGTTGELFF. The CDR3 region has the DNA TGTGCCAGCAGTGAATTATCAGGGACCACCGGGGAGCTGTTTTTT.

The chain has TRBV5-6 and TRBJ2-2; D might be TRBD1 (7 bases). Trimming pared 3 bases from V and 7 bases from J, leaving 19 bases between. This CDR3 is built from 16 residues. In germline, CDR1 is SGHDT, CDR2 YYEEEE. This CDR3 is CASSSTRQGGLGELFF. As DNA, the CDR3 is TGTGCCAGCAGCTCAACCCGGCAGGGGGGCCTCGGGGAGCTGTTTTTT.

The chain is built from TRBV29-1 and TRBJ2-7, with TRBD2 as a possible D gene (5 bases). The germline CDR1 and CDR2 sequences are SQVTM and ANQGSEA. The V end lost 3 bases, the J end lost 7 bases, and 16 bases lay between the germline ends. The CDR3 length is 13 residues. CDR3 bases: TGCAGCGTTGACGGACTCTTTTCGGGGGAGCAGTACTTC. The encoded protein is CSVDGLFSGEQYF.

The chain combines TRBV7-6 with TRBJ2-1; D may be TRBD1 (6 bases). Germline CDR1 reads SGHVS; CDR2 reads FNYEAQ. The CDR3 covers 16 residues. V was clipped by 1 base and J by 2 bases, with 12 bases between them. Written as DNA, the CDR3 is TGTGCCAGCAGCTTAGTAGGCCAGGGGACCTACAATGAGCAGTTCTTC. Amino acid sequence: CASSLVGQGTYNEQFF.

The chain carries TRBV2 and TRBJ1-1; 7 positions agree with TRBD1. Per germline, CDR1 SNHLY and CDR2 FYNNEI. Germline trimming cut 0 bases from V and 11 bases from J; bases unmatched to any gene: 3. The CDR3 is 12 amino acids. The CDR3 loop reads CASSEAGTAAFF. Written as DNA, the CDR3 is TGTGCCAGCAGTGAAGCGGGGACAGCTGCTTTCTTT.

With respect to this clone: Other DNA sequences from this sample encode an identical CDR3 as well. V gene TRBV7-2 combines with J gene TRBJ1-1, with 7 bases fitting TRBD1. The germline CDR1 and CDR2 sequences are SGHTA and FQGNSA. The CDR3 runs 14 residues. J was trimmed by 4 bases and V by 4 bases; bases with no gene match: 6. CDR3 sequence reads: CASSSTGFGTEAFF. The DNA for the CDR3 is TGTGCCAGCAGCTCGACAGGGTTTGGCACTGAAGCTTTCTTT.

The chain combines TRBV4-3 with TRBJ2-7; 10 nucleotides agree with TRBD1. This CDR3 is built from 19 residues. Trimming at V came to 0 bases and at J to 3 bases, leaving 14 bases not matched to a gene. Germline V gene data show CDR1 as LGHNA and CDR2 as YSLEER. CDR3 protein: CASSQDTTGQGSGNYEQYF. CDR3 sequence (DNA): TGCGCCAGCAGCCAAGATACCACGGGACAGGGGTCCGGGAACTACGAGCAGTACTTC.